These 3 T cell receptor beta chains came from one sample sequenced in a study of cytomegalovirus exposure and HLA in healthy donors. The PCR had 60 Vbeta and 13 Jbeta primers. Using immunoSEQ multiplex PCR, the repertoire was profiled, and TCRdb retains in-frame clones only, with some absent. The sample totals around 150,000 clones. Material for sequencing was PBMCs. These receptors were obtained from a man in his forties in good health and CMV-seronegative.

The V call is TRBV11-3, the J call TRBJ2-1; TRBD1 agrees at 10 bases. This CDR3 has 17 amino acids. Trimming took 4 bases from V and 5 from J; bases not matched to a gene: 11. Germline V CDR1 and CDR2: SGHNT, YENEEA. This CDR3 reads CASSSGYRDRGNNEQFF. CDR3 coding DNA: TGTGCCAGCAGCTCCGGCTACCGGGACAGGGGTAACAATGAGCAGTTCTTC.

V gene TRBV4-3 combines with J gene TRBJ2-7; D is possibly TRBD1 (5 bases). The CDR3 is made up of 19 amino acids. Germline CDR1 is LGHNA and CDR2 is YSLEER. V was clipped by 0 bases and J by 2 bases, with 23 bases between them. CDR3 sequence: CASSQEHLNGPGIPYEQYF. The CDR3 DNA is TGCGCCAGCAGCCAAGAGCACCTAAACGGGCCAGGGATACCCTACGAGCAGTACTTC.

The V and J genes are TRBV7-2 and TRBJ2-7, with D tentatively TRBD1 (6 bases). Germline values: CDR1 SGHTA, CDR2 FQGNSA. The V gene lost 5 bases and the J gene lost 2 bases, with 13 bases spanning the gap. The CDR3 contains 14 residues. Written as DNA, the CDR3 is TGTGCCAGCAGCCTGACAGGCCCCCCCTACGAGCAGTACTTC. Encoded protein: CASSLTGPPYEQYF. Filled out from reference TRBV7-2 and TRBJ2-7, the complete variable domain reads GAGVSQSPSNKVTEKGKDVELRCDPISGHTALYWYRQSLGQGLEFLIYFQGNSAPDKSGLPSDRFSAERTGGSVSTLTIQRTQQEDSAVYLCASSLTGPPYEQYFGPGTRLTVT.